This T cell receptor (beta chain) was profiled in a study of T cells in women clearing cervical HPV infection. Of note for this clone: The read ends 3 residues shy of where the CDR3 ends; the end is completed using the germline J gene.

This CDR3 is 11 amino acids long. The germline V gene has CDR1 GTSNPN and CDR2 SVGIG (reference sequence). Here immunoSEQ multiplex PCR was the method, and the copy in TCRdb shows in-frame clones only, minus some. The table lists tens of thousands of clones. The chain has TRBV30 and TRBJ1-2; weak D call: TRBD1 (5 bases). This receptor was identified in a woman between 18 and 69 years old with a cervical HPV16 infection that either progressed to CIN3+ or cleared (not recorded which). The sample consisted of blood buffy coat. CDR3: CAWGHFYDYTF. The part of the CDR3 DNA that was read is TGTGCCTGGGGACACTTCTACGAC.